The present T cell receptor beta chain was sequenced within a study of cytomegalovirus exposure and HLA in healthy donors. About the study: The roughly 130 validation repertoires used the same platform as the roughly 670 first-cohort repertoires, a later analysis reported. Notes on the study in general: Cytomegalovirus association was listed for 170 or so TCR beta chains. With high specificity and sensitivity, the classifier reportedly diagnosed cytomegalovirus status.

To note about this clone: What it binds is not known.

Profiled with immunoSEQ multiplex PCR; TCRdb holds only in-frame clones, not every one. The table includes more than 110,000 clones, approximately 94% detected once. The validation cohort, a group of some 120 subjects, included the donors and was separate from the roughly 670-subject first cohort. The CDR3 runs 16 residues. Germline lookup yields CDR1 MGHRA and CDR2 YSYEKL. V was clipped by 3 bases and J by 8 bases; unmatched bases: 7. The chain recombines TRBV4-1 with TRBJ2-1, with TRBD2 matching over 13 bases. The clonotype was recovered from a man in his late teens or twenties in good health and CMV-seropositive. The sequenced sample was PBMCs. In nucleotides, the CDR3 is TGCGCCAGCAGCCATGTCGGACTAGCGGGAGATGATGAGCAGTTCTTC. Amino acid sequence: CASSHVGLAGDDEQFF.